What follows describes a single T cell receptor beta chain. What it binds is not known. This specimen comes from a study of OX40 agonist ivuxolimab in advanced cancers. At the level of the study: Among those enrolled, mean age was roughly 62 years (range roughly 23 to 85) and roughly 84% were male. Whole-study results and caveats: Clonal expansion by week 6 occurred in CD4+ and CD8+ blood T cells (at 0.1 to 3.0 mg/kg). Among the least clonally expanded were partial responders at 0.1-3.0 mg/kg.

The CDR3 is 16 amino acids. CDR1 and CDR2 (germline): MNHNY, SVGAGI (reference sequence). V shed 4 bases and J 0 bases; nucleotides not matched to a gene: 2. The study sampled blood at baseline, cycle 4 day 1, and cycle 7 day 1. Profiled with immunoSEQ multiplex PCR; TCRdb holds only in-frame clones, not every one. The data hold about 69,000 clones, with 90% to 95% observed a single time. The sequence came from an adult with an advanced solid tumor such as melanoma, head and neck, liver or kidney cancer. This chain connects TRBV6-6 to TRBJ2-6, with TRBD1 matching 8 bases. Material: CD4+ or CD8+ T cells sorted from blood, obtained in a trial of the OX40 agonist ivuxolimab. CDR3 protein: CASSWTGSSGANVLTF. In nucleotides, the CDR3 is TGTGCCAGCAGTTGGACAGGGAGCTCTGGGGCCAACGTCCTGACTTTC.